This T cell receptor beta chain emerged from a study of CD4+ T cells in melanoma. Repertoires were generated with immunoSEQ multiplex PCR, while TCRdb's copy carries only in-frame clones and drops some. Of about 50,000 clones listed, 80% to 90% are singletons. Germline CDR1 reads MDHEN; CDR2 reads SYDVKM. The CDR3 is made up of 11 amino acids. The V end was cut by 5 bases, the J end by 7 bases, with 7 bases between. The chain employs TRBV28 and TRBJ2-3; D unresolved. This TCR was sampled from a human donor with melanoma. Sequencing was done on a sample of peripheral blood. CDR3 amino acids: CASSATYTQYF. CDR3 nucleotide sequence: TGTGCCAGCAGTGCCACCTATACGCAGTATTTT. The full variable domain, in which reference TRBV28 and TRBJ2-3 provide the parts outside the CDR3, is DVKVTQSSRYLVKRTGEKVFLECVQDMDHENMFWYRQDPGLGLRLIYFSYDVKMKEKGDIPEGYSVSREKKERFSLILESASTNQTSMYLCASSATYTQYFGPGTRLTVL.